A single sample is the source of the 17 T cell receptor beta chains below, sequenced in a study of blood T cell repertoires in COVID-19. Assay used: immunoSEQ multiplex PCR; TCRdb lists only in-frame clones, some missing. The repertoire includes about 92,000 clones, 91% of them detected once, and about 1.8% sits in the top ten. Material for sequencing was peripheral blood. The receptors derive from a human donor with active COVID-19. The donor label of this sample is uncertain.

This clone has only a few counts. J is TRBJ1-1 and V is TRBV7-8; unclear D gene. Trimming took off 4 bases at V and 2 bases at J, with 17 bases between the two ends. Per germline, CDR1 SGHVS and CDR2 FQNEAQ. The CDR3 consists of 16 residues. CDR3 amino acids: CASSSRPNRENTEAFF. CDR3 DNA: TGTGCCAGCAGCTCACGACCAAACCGGGAAAACACTGAAGCTTTCTTT. Complete variable domain (other parts from reference TRBV7-8 and TRBJ1-1): GAGVSQSPRYKVAKRGQDVALRCDPISGHVSLFWYQQALGQGPEFLTYFQNEAQLDKSGLPSDRFFAERPEGSVSTLKIQRTQQEDSAVYLCASSSRPNRENTEAFFGQGTRLTVV.

The chain links TRBV19 to TRBJ2-5; 8 bases agree with TRBD1. The V gene end was trimmed by 3 bases and the J gene end by 3 bases; junction bases not matched to a gene: 9. CDR1 and CDR2 from the germline V gene are LNHDA and SQIVND (reference sequence). The CDR3 loop spans 16 amino acids. The CDR3 is CASSMLAGGAEETQYF. The CDR3 nucleotides read TGTGCCAGTAGTATGTTAGCAGGGGGCGCCGAAGAGACCCAGTACTTC.

The chain uses TRBV19 and TRBJ1-4; TRBD1 aligns across 7 bases. This CDR3 is built from 16 residues. Germline trimming cut 5 bases from V and 8 bases from J; bases unmatched to any gene: 14. CDR1 is LNHDA and CDR2 is SQIVND in the germline V gene (reference sequence). In nucleotides, the CDR3 is TGTGCCAGTAGTCCCTTAGACAGGGTACCGGGCGAAAAACTGTTTTTT. Protein: CASSPLDRVPGEKLFF.

This chain uses TRBV20-1 with TRBJ2-7; D gene ambiguous. Trimming took 5 bases from V and 7 from J, leaving 12 bases between them. Germline loops: CDR1 DFQATT, CDR2 SNEGSKA (reference sequence). The CDR3 has 11 residues. The CDR3 nucleotides read TGCAGTGCTGGGCCTATTCAAGAGCAGTACTTC. As protein: CSAGPIQEQYF.

The chain couples TRBV28 to TRBJ2-3, with D hard to call. V lost 8 bases and J lost 0, with 9 bases in between. The CDR3 consists of 13 residues. Germline CDR1 MDHEN, CDR2 SYDVKM. The CDR3 is CASRVPSTDTQYF. CDR3 in DNA: TGTGCCAGCCGGGTCCCCAGCACAGATACGCAGTATTTT. The variable domain in full, with the rest retrieved from reference TRBV28 and TRBJ2-3, is DVKVTQSSRYLVKRTGEKVFLECVQDMDHENMFWYRQDPGLGLRLIYFSYDVKMKEKGDIPEGYSVSREKKERFSLILESASTNQTSMYLCASRVPSTDTQYFGPGTRLTVL.

This chain connects TRBV5-1 to TRBJ1-3, with 7 nucleotides matching TRBD1. The CDR3 has 19 residues. Germline V lookup: CDR1 SGHRS, CDR2 YFSETQ. The trim removed 4 bases at V and 2 bases at J, leaving 18 bases unmatched. The CDR3 nucleotides read TGCGCCAGCAGCGACCAGTTAACAGGGGCGACGACTGCTGGAAACACCATATATTTT. It is translated as CASSDQLTGATTAGNTIYF.

The V and J genes are TRBV6-5 and TRBJ2-3; the D is unclear. This CDR3 is 14 amino acids long. The V and J ends lost 4 bases and 5 bases respectively, with 13 bases between them. Germline V gene data show CDR1 as MNHEY and CDR2 as SVGAGI. The CDR3 coding sequence is TGTGCCAGCAGTTGGCAGAGGTCCGGAGATACGCAGTATTTT. This translates into CASSWQRSGDTQYF.

The chain is built from TRBV27 and TRBJ2-7; TRBD2 matches 8 bases. Trimming cost V 4 bases and J 2 bases; bases outside gene matches: 4. This CDR3 contains 14 residues. In germline, CDR1 is MNHEY, CDR2 SMNVEV (reference sequence). This chain's CDR3 is CASSWWRGAYEQYF. The DNA for the CDR3 is TGTGCCAGCAGTTGGTGGCGGGGGGCCTACGAGCAGTACTTC.

This clone showed up just once. The chain has TRBV9 and TRBJ1-1; D call uncertain. V shed 1 base and J shed 3 bases, with 7 bases lying between them. This CDR3 has 13 amino acids. Germline loops: CDR1 SGDLS, CDR2 YYNGEE. CDR3: CASSVSGYTEAFF. The CDR3 DNA reads TGTGCCAGCAGCGTATCTGGCTACACTGAAGCTTTCTTT.

J is TRBJ2-7 and V is TRBV4-3; tentative D call: TRBD2 (6 bases). The length of the CDR3 is 14 residues. Germline lookup yields CDR1 LGHNA and CDR2 YSLEER. With 0 bases removed from V and 3 bases from J, the gap between germline ends came to 9 bases. CDR3 nucleotide sequence: TGCGCCAGCAGCCAAGACCGCGGGATCTACGAGCAGTACTTC. It encodes CASSQDRGIYEQYF.

V and J are TRBV5-5 and TRBJ2-5; 14 bases align to TRBD2. In germline, CDR1 is SGHKS, CDR2 YYEKEE (reference sequence). V trimming: 5 bases; J trimming: 2 bases; junction bases outside the gene matches: 5. The CDR3 contains 16 residues. The CDR3 DNA reads as TGTGCCAGCAGTTTCCGACTAGCGGGGGGGCAAGAGACCCAGTACTTC. This gives the protein CASSFRLAGGQETQYF.

This sequence joins TRBV29-1 and TRBJ2-1; D may be TRBD1 (6 bases). The V gene lost 6 bases and the J gene lost 8 bases, with 17 bases spanning the gap. Germline V gives CDR1 SQVTM, CDR2 ANQGSEA. CDR3 length: 13 amino acids. CDR3 loop: CSVLRAGADEQFF. The DNA for the CDR3 is TGCAGCGTCCTCAGGGCAGGGGCGGATGAGCAGTTCTTC.

In its sample, this clone was seen once. The chain links TRBV5-6 to TRBJ1-1; D is undetermined. Trimming took off 2 bases at V and 7 bases at J, with 12 bases between the two ends. Germline CDR1 reads SGHDT; CDR2 reads YYEEEE. The CDR3 runs to 13 residues. The CDR3 spells CASSLGDSGEAFF. CDR3 DNA sequence: TGTGCCAGCAGCTTAGGAGATAGCGGTGAAGCTTTCTTT.

The J gene is TRBJ2-1, the V gene TRBV6-2 or TRBV6-3; 11 bases align to TRBD2. V dropped 5 bases and J dropped 8; count of bases not matched to a gene: 8. Germline V gives CDR1 MNHEY, CDR2 SVGEGT. The CDR3 is made up of 15 amino acids. This chain's CDR3 is CASSDRLAGLYEQFF. The CDR3 DNA sequence: TGTGCCAGCAGTGACAGACTAGCGGGGTTGTATGAGCAGTTCTTC.

The V gene is TRBV19, the J gene TRBJ2-1; possible D gene TRBD2, 6 bases. The CDR3 is 13 residues long. The germline V gene encodes CDR1 LNHDA and CDR2 SQIVND (reference sequence). V lost 3 bases and J 7 bases, leaving 10 bases between the germline ends. DNA for the CDR3: TGTGCCAGTAGTATGTTAGCGGCAAATGAGCAGTTCTTC. It encodes CASSMLAANEQFF.

The chain couples TRBV6-5 to TRBJ1-5; D possibly corresponds to TRBD1 (5 bases). The germline V gene has CDR1 MNHEY and CDR2 SVGAGI. The CDR3 runs 14 residues. V dropped 5 bases and J dropped 5 bases, with 13 bases sitting between them. CDR3 nucleotides: TGTGCCAGCAGTCGCGTGGGGGGAGATCAGCCCCAGCATTTT. This encodes CASSRVGGDQPQHF.

The V and J genes are TRBV27 and TRBJ2-1, with TRBD1 as a possible D gene (5 bases). V lost 1 base, J lost 2 bases, and 12 bases lay in between. The CDR3 is made up of 16 amino acids. Germline V gene sequence: CDR1 MNHEY, CDR2 SMNVEV (reference sequence). The CDR3 region is CASSLWQGTAYNEQFF. CDR3 nucleotide sequence: TGTGCCAGCAGTTTATGGCAGGGAACGGCCTACAATGAGCAGTTCTTC.